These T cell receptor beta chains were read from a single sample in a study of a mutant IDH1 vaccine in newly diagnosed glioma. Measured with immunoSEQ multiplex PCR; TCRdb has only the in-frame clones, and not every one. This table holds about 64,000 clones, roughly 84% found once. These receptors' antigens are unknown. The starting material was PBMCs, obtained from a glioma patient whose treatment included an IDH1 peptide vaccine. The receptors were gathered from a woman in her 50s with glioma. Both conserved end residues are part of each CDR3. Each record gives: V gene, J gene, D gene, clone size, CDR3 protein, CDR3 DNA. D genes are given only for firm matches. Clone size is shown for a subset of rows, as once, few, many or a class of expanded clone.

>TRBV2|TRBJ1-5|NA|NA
CASSDVGGPGSGTAYLQGQPQHF
TGTGCCAGCAGTGACGTTGGGGGCCCAGGATCAGGTACTGCCTACCTTCAGGGGCAGCCCCAGCATTTT
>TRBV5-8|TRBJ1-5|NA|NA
CANPRDTRLEAPQHF
TGTGCCAATCCACGGGACACAAGACTGGAAGCGCCCCAGCATTTT
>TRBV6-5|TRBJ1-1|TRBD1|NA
CASIRSGGIPEAFF
TGTGCCAGCATCCGATCAGGGGGCATCCCTGAAGCTTTCTTT
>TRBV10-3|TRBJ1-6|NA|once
CAISDMRGLNNSPLHF
TGTGCCATCAGTGATATGAGGGGACTAAACAATTCACCCCTCCACTTT
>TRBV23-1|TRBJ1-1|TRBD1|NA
CASTPRDREDTEAFF
TGCGCCAGCACCCCAAGGGACAGGGAGGACACTGAAGCTTTCTTT
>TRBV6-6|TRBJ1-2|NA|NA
CASSYAPSMNGYTF
TGTGCCAGCAGTTACGCCCCCTCGATGAATGGCTACACCTTC
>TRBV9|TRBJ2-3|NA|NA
CASSPGMGHDTQYF
TGTGCCAGCAGCCCGGGGATGGGGCACGATACGCAGTATTTT
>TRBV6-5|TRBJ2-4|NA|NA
CASSYVQGRAKNIQYF
TGTGCCAGCAGTTACGTGCAGGGGAGGGCCAAAAACATTCAGTACTTC
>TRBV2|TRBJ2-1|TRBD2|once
CASSPGTSGGEFF
TGTGCCAGCAGTCCCGGGACTAGCGGGGGGGAGTTCTTC
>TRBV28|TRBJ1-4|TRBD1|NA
CASSFPGTGVTENEKLFF
TGTGCCAGCAGTTTCCCCGGGACAGGGGTAACCGAAAATGAAAAACTGTTTTTT
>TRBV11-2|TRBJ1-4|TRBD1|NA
CASSVIQGREKLFF
TGTGCCAGCAGCGTCATACAGGGGAGAGAAAAACTGTTTTTT
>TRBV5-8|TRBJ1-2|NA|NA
CASSFNWDGYTF
TGTGCCAGCAGCTTTAACTGGGATGGCTACACCTTC
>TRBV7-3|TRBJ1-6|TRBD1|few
CASSQGGGPYNSPLHF
TGTGCCAGCAGCCAAGGGGGCGGGCCCTATAATTCACCCCTCCACTTT
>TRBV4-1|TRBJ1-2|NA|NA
CASRRDNYGYTF
TGCGCCAGCAGACGGGACAACTATGGCTACACCTTC
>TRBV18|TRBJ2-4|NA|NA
CASSALGAQASAKNIQYF
TGTGCCAGCTCAGCTCTAGGTGCCCAGGCTTCAGCCAAAAACATTCAGTACTTC
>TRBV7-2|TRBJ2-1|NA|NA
CASSLGHPDYNEQFF
TGTGCCAGCAGCTTGGGACACCCCGACTACAATGAGCAGTTCTTC
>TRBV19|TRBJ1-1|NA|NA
CASSYGTTNTEAFF
TGTGCCAGTAGTTATGGGACGACTAACACTGAAGCTTTCTTT
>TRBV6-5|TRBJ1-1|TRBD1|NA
CASSYTTGDGNTEAFF
TGTGCCAGCAGTTACACGACAGGGGATGGGAACACTGAAGCTTTCTTT
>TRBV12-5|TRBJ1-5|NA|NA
CASGFDQPQHF
TGTGCTAGTGGTTTCGATCAGCCCCAGCATTTT
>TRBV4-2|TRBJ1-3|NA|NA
CASSQDFGGSGNTIYF
TGTGCCAGCAGCCAAGATTTTGGCGGCTCTGGAAACACCATATATTTT
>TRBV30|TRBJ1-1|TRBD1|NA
CAWSRLGGRGNTEAFF
TGTGCCTGGTCCAGATTAGGGGGCAGGGGGAACACTGAAGCTTTCTTT
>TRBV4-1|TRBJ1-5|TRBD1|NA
CASSQEDRGNQPQHF
TGCGCCAGCAGCCAGGAGGACAGGGGCAATCAGCCCCAGCATTTT
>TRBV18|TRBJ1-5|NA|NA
CASSRSGFGNQPQHF
TGTGCCAGCTCCCGCAGCGGGTTCGGCAATCAGCCCCAGCATTTT
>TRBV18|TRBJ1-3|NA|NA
CASSPVREKSGNTIYF
TGTGCCAGCTCGCCGGTCAGGGAAAAGTCTGGAAACACCATATATTTT
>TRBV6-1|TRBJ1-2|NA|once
CASSSGDRRMGGYTF
TGTGCCAGCAGTTCCGGGGACCGCCGTATGGGAGGCTACACCTTC
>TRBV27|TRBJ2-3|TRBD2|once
CASSSLAGGDTDTQYF
TGTGCCAGCAGTTCGCTAGCGGGGGGCGACACAGATACGCAGTATTTT
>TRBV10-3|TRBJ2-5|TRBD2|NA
CAISESGLAEETQYF
TGTGCCATCAGTGAGTCAGGACTAGCGGAAGAGACCCAGTACTTC
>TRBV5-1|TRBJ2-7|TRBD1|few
CASSLSPGQGAYEQYF
TGCGCCAGCAGCTTATCGCCGGGACAGGGGGCCTACGAGCAGTACTTC
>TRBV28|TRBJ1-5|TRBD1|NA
CASSMPGQSYSNQPQHF
TGTGCCAGCAGTATGCCGGGACAGTCTTATAGCAATCAGCCCCAGCATTTT
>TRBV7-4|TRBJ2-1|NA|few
CASSLQGKGGTEQFF
TGTGCCAGCAGCTTACAGGGTAAGGGGGGCACTGAGCAGTTCTTC
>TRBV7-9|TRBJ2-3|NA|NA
CASGPIGASDTQYF
TGTGCCAGCGGTCCGATAGGGGCCAGCGATACGCAGTATTTT
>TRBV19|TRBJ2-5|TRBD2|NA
CASSRLAGGPETQYF
TGTGCCAGTAGTAGACTAGCGGGGGGGCCGGAGACCCAGTACTTC
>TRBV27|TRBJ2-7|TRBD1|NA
CASSRLGTAYEQYF
TGTGCCAGCAGTCGCCTTGGGACAGCCTACGAGCAGTACTTC
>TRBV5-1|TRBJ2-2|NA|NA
CASSEQGIGPGELFF
TGCGCCAGCAGTGAGCAGGGAATCGGTCCCGGGGAGCTGTTTTTT
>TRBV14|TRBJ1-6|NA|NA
CASSQTGPYNSPLHF
TGTGCCAGCAGCCAGACAGGCCCCTATAATTCACCCCTCCACTTT
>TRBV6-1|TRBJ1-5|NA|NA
CASSEAAGAQPQHF
TGTGCCAGCAGTGAAGCGGCGGGGGCACAGCCCCAGCATTTT
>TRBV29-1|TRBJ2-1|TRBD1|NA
CSVAGTGFYNEQFF
TGCAGCGTAGCCGGGACAGGGTTCTACAATGAGCAGTTCTTC
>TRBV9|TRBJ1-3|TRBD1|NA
CASSAGTGIAGNTIYF
TGTGCCAGCAGCGCGGGGACAGGGATCGCTGGAAACACCATATATTTT
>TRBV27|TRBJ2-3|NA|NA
CASSLADTQYF
TGTGCCAGCAGTTTAGCAGATACGCAGTATTTT
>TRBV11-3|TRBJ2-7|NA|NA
CASSFALWGYEQYF
TGTGCCAGCAGCTTCGCTTTGTGGGGGTACGAGCAGTACTTC
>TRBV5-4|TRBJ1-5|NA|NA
CASSSDGNQPQHF
TGTGCCAGCAGCTCAGACGGGAATCAGCCCCAGCATTTT
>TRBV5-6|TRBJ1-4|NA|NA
CASSQKPRAATNEKLFF
TGTGCCAGCAGCCAAAAACCCAGAGCTGCAACTAATGAAAAACTGTTTTTT
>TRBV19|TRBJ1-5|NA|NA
CASSIDRVKPQHF
TGTGCCAGTAGTATCGATAGGGTAAAGCCCCAGCATTTT
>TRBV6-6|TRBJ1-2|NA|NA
CASSSYGYTF
TGTGCCAGCAGTTCATATGGCTACACCTTC
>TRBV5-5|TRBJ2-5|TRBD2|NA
CASSSPGGETQYF
TGTGCCAGCAGCTCCCCGGGAGGGGAGACCCAGTACTTC
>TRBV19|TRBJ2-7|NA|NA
CASRLGGTYEQYF
TGTGCCAGCCGCCTAGGGGGAACCTACGAGCAGTACTTC
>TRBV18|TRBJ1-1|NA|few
CASSPPGSTEAFF
TGTGCCAGCTCACCACCCGGGAGCACTGAAGCTTTCTTT
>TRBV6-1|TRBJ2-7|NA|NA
CAIVDGGRTYEQYF
TGTGCCATAGTGGATGGGGGACGGACCTACGAGCAGTACTTC
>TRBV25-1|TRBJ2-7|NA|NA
CASTTSVEQYF
TGTGCCAGCACTACCTCGGTGGAGCAGTACTTC
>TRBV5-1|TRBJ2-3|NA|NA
CASSLEQPTDTQYF
TGCGCCAGCAGCTTGGAACAGCCCACAGATACGCAGTATTTT